Detailed here is one T cell receptor beta chain. Inclusion characteristics of ophthalmopathy patients comprised a Clinical Activity Score of at least 3, a NOSPECS grade of at least 4, and duration under 3 months. Amplified TCR beta CDR3 regions came from RNA transcripts. First-round RT-PCR with HTBI primers amplified the TCR CDR3 region. TCRdb reanalysed the multiplex PCR reads using MiXCR and keeps one entry per CDR3 protein. Among about 520,000 distinct CDR3 sequences listed, roughly a quarter were seen once. This CDR3 is 13 amino acids long. The germline V gene encodes CDR1 SGHRS and CDR2 YFSETQ. The germline V and J ends were trimmed by 4 bases and 7 bases, with 14 bases remaining between them. This entry comes from a study of T cells in Graves' hyperthyroidism and ophthalmopathy.

V usage is TRBV5-1 and J usage is TRBJ1-2, with TRBD1 as a possible D gene (6 bases). Sequencing input: blood. This receptor was taken from a woman under 40 with Graves' ophthalmopathy. CDR3 DNA sequence: TGCGCCAGCAGCCCCAGGGGAGATGGTGGCTACACCTTC. Its translation is CASSPRGDGGYTF. Variable domain in full (rest from reference TRBV5-1 and TRBJ1-2): KAGVTQTPRYLIKTRGQQVTLSCSPISGHRSVSWYQQTPGQGLQFLFEYFSETQRNKGNFPGRFSGRQFSNSRSEMNVSTLELGDSALYLCASSPRGDGGYTFGSGTRLTVV.